The 21 T cell receptor beta chains below come from one sample, sequenced in a study of radiotherapy plus CTLA-4 blockade in lung cancer. TCRdb's table, derived via immunoSEQ multiplex PCR, lists solely in-frame clones and lacks some. The sample lists around 90,000 clones; under 90% were seen once. Sample: peripheral blood, taken from a patient treated with radiotherapy plus ipilimumab. The receptors originated from a human donor with non-small cell lung cancer who had stable disease on radiotherapy plus ipilimumab.

The rearrangement uses TRBV2 and TRBJ2-2; TRBD2 aligns across 14 bases. Per germline, CDR1 SNHLY and CDR2 FYNNEI. V was clipped by 4 bases and J by 0 bases; unmatched bases: 10. The length of the CDR3 is 20 residues. CDR3 amino acids: CASSARTSGRHLSNTGELFF. CDR3 sequence (DNA): TGTGCCAGCAGTGCTCGGACTAGCGGGAGGCACCTTTCGAACACCGGGGAGCTGTTTTTT.

This chain joins TRBV6-1 and TRBJ1-4, with D perhaps matching TRBD1 (6 bases). With 7 bases removed from V and 7 bases from J, the gap between germline ends came to 16 bases. This CDR3 has 14 amino acids. Germline V gene data show CDR1 as MNHNS and CDR2 as SASEGT. This chain's CDR3 is CASKQGLISEKLFF. In DNA, the CDR3 is TGTGCCAGCAAACAGGGCCTGATTAGTGAAAAACTGTTTTTT.

The V call is TRBV7-6, the J call TRBJ1-1; maybe TRBD1 (6 bases). The length of the CDR3 is 14 residues. Germline loops: CDR1 SGHVS, CDR2 FNYEAQ. V lost 5 bases, J lost 4 bases, and 14 bases lay in between. The CDR3 is CASSPPRGGTEAFF. DNA for the CDR3: TGTGCCAGCAGCCCGCCGCGAGGGGGCACTGAAGCTTTCTTT. Using reference TRBV7-6 and TRBJ1-1 for the parts outside the CDR3, the full variable domain is GAGVSQSPRYKVTKRGQDVALRCDPISGHVSLYWYRQALGQGPEFLTYFNYEAQQDKSGLPNDRFSAERPEGSISTLTIQRTEQRDSAMYRCASSPPRGGTEAFFGQGTRLTVV.

This clone was observed once. The V and J genes are TRBV9 and TRBJ1-2; D not resolved. CDR3 size: 15 residues. Looked up from germline, CDR1 is SGDLS and CDR2 is YYNGEE. Trimming took 4 bases from V and 5 from J, leaving 18 bases between them. The chain's CDR3 is CASSTNGGRRYGYTF. As DNA, the CDR3 is TGTGCCAGCAGCACAAATGGAGGGAGACGGTATGGCTACACCTTC.

This chain uses TRBV19 with TRBJ1-2; D is perhaps TRBD1 (6 bases). V lost 9 bases to trimming and J lost 0 bases, with 14 bases between them. The CDR3 length is 14 residues. Germline lookup yields CDR1 LNHDA and CDR2 SQIVND (reference sequence). The CDR3 nucleotides read TGTGCCAGCGCCGGGACAAGTTCTAACTATGGCTACACCTTC. As protein: CASAGTSSNYGYTF.

This clone was recorded a few times. V and J are TRBV5-1 and TRBJ1-2; TRBD1 might be the D (6 bases). V lost 0 bases to trimming and J lost 6 bases, with 12 bases between them. The germline V gene has CDR1 SGHRS and CDR2 YFSETQ. CDR3 size: 14 residues. The CDR3 DNA reads TGCGCCAGCAGCTTGGAGACAGGCGGGGATGGCTACACCTTC. Amino acids: CASSLETGGDGYTF.

This clone was counted a few times. The V gene is TRBV6-5, the J gene TRBJ1-5; possible D gene TRBD1, 6 bases. V lost 5 bases, J lost 5 bases, and 13 bases lay in between. CDR1 and CDR2 from the germline V gene are MNHEY and SVGAGI. The CDR3 is 14 residues long. This chain's CDR3 is CASSEGTPYQPQHF. In nucleotides, the CDR3 is TGTGCCAGCAGTGAAGGGACACCGTATCAGCCCCAGCATTTT.

This chain links TRBV6-5 with TRBJ2-7, with D tentatively TRBD2 (5 bases). Trimming removed 0 bases at V and 1 base at J, with 13 bases between. CDR1 MNHEY and CDR2 SVGAGI come from the germline V gene. The CDR3 totals 16 residues. This chain's CDR3 is CASSYSRAGASYEQYF. For the CDR3, the DNA is TGTGCCAGCAGTTACTCGAGGGCAGGAGCTTCCTACGAGCAGTACTTC.

The chain is built from TRBV7-3 and TRBJ2-5, with TRBD1 matching 7 bases. J was trimmed by 1 base and V by 5 bases; bases with no gene match: 7. The germline CDR1 and CDR2 sequences are SGHTA and FQGTGA. This CDR3 is built from 15 residues. The CDR3 region is CASSPAGGSQETQYF. The CDR3 DNA sequence: TGTGCCAGCAGCCCGGCAGGGGGTTCCCAAGAGACCCAGTACTTC.

This chain joins TRBV30 and TRBJ2-5; TRBD2 aligns across 7 bases. The CDR3 contains 14 residues. In germline, CDR1 is GTSNPN, CDR2 SVGIG (reference sequence). Trimming at V came to 0 bases and at J to 11 bases, leaving 12 bases not matched to a gene. CDR3 sequence (DNA): TGTGCCTGGAGTGTACTCAGCGGGGTAGGTGAGCAGTACTTC. This encodes CAWSVLSGVGEQYF.

CDR3 DNA: TGTGCCAGCAGCTTAGGGTTTGGGGGCATGGCTGGAAACACCATATATTTT. Translated, it gives CASSLGFGGMAGNTIYF. The chain uses TRBV7-2 and TRBJ1-3, with D perhaps matching TRBD1 (6 bases). The ends were cut back, 1 base at V and 2 bases at J, with 15 bases in the middle. Germline lookup yields CDR1 SGHTA and CDR2 FQGNSA. This CDR3 is 17 amino acids long.

This rearrangement joins TRBV28 to TRBJ1-2; D unclear. CDR3 length: 13 residues. The germline CDR1 and CDR2 sequences are MDHEN and SYDVKM. V shed 3 bases and J shed 2 bases, with 7 bases lying between them. CDR3 nucleotides: TGTGCCAGCAGTTTGGGCAAGAACTATGGCTACACCTTC. Translating gives CASSLGKNYGYTF.

The gene calls are TRBV11-2 and TRBJ2-2; 7 bases fit TRBD2. In germline, CDR1 is SGHAT, CDR2 FQNNGV. The CDR3 totals 17 residues. V shed 3 bases, J shed 6 bases, and the junction held 13 bases outside the gene matches. The CDR3 region is CASSFRRREWEAGELFF. The CDR3 DNA reads TGTGCCAGCAGCTTCAGAAGGCGGGAGTGGGAGGCCGGGGAGCTGTTTTTT.

By share, this clone ranks as medium-sized (0.01 to 0.1%). The V call is TRBV11-2, the J call TRBJ1-6; unclear D gene. With 0 bases removed from V and 0 bases from J, the gap between germline ends came to 9 bases. The germline CDR1 and CDR2 sequences are SGHAT and FQNNGV. The length of the CDR3 is 17 residues. CDR3 DNA: TGTGCCAGCAGCTTAGAAAGGGCAAGCTCCTATAATTCACCCCTCCACTTT. It encodes CASSLERASSYNSPLHF. Full variable domain (rest looked up from reference TRBV11-2 and TRBJ1-6): EAGVAQSPRYKIIEKRQSVAFWCNPISGHATLYWYQQILGQGPKLLIQFQNNGVVDDSQLPKDRFSAERLKGVDSTLKIQPAKLEDSAVYLCASSLERASSYNSPLHFGNGTRLTVT.

The rearrangement uses TRBV30 and TRBJ1-2; the D is unclear. Germline CDR1 GTSNPN, CDR2 SVGIG (reference sequence). The V end lost 3 bases, the J end lost 0 bases, and 8 bases lay between the germline ends. The CDR3 loop spans 13 amino acids. The CDR3: CAWRARTNYGYTF. For the CDR3, the DNA is TGTGCCTGGAGAGCGCGAACTAACTATGGCTACACCTTC.

In this sample, this clone turned up a few times. The chain combines TRBV7-9 with TRBJ1-6; 8 nucleotides agree with TRBD1. J was trimmed by 10 bases and V by 4 bases; bases with no gene match: 6. The CDR3 length is 14 residues. Germline CDR1 SEHNR, CDR2 FQNEAQ (reference sequence). CDR3 sequence: CASSSTGDASPLHF. The CDR3 nucleotides read TGTGCCAGCAGCTCGACAGGGGATGCGTCACCCCTCCACTTT.

This sequence joins TRBV27 and TRBJ2-7; 8 bases fit TRBD1. In germline, CDR1 is MNHEY, CDR2 SMNVEV (reference sequence). The J segment lost 4 bases and the V segment lost 2 bases, leaving 7 bases of the junction unmatched. The CDR3 is made up of 15 amino acids. The CDR3, as DNA: TGTGCCAGCAGTTTAATAGGGACAGGAAATTACGAGCAGTACTTC. Translation: CASSLIGTGNYEQYF.

As concerns this clone: Additional DNA sequences in this sample encode the identical CDR3. This chain uses TRBV5-1 with TRBJ1-3; a weak D match, TRBD1 (6 bases). There are 15 residues in the CDR3. Looked up from germline, CDR1 is SGHRS and CDR2 is YFSETQ. V lost 4 bases to trimming and J lost 0 bases, with 11 bases between them. DNA for the CDR3: TGCGCCAGCAGCCCAACAGGGCTCTCTGGAAACACCATATATTTT. Its translation is CASSPTGLSGNTIYF.

The chain employs TRBV4-1 and TRBJ1-4; TRBD1 matches 7 bases. The germline V gene encodes CDR1 MGHRA and CDR2 YSYEKL. The CDR3 extends over 15 amino acids. Trimming at V came to 4 bases and at J to 7 bases, leaving 9 bases not matched to a gene. The CDR3 reads CASSRTGPASEKLFF. CDR3 DNA sequence: TGCGCCAGCAGCCGGACAGGTCCGGCTAGTGAAAAACTGTTTTTT.

The rearrangement joins TRBV9 to TRBJ2-7, with TRBD2 identical over 10 bases. J lost 7 bases, V lost 0 bases, and 7 bases had no gene match. Per the germline V gene, CDR1 is SGDLS and CDR2 is YYNGEE. The CDR3 spans 15 residues. The CDR3 region is CASSVVASGSEEQYF. The DNA for the CDR3 is TGTGCCAGCAGCGTAGTGGCTAGCGGGAGTGAAGAGCAGTACTTC. The variable domain in full, completed from reference TRBV9 and TRBJ2-7, reads DSGVTQTPKHLITATGQRVTLRCSPRSGDLSVYWYQQSLDQGLQFLIQYYNGEERAKGNILERFSAQQFPDLHSELNLSSLELGDSALYFCASSVVASGSEEQYFGPGTRLTVT.

This chain joins TRBV5-1 and TRBJ2-3; the D is unclear. The CDR3 extends over 11 amino acids. Trimming pared 5 bases from V and 2 bases from J, leaving 3 bases between. Germline assignment: CDR1 SGHRS and CDR2 YFSETQ. The CDR3 sequence: CASRNTDTQYF. The CDR3 nucleotides are TGCGCCAGCAGGAACACAGATACGCAGTATTTT.